The source of this T cell receptor (beta chain) is a study of lymphopenia after photon versus proton radiotherapy. The CDR3 is 14 amino acids. Germline assignment: CDR1 MNHEY and CDR2 SMNVEV (reference sequence). Deletions cut 4 bases from V and 2 bases from J, with 10 bases between. Study-wide results and limits: Photon-treated patients lost naive T cells and TCR diversity; proton-treated stayed stable.

As for this clone: No antigen is known for it.

Repertoires were generated with immunoSEQ multiplex PCR, while TCRdb's copy carries only in-frame clones and drops some. The sample has about 25,000 clones, about nine tenths seen once. The specimen was peripheral blood, collected from a patient treated with photon-based radiotherapy. The sequence derives from a middle-aged man with gastric cancer. The V and J genes are TRBV27 and TRBJ2-3, with a tentative D call TRBD2 (6 bases). The CDR3 protein is CASSWRRDTDTQYF. CDR3 DNA: TGTGCCAGCAGTTGGCGGAGGGACACAGATACGCAGTATTTT.